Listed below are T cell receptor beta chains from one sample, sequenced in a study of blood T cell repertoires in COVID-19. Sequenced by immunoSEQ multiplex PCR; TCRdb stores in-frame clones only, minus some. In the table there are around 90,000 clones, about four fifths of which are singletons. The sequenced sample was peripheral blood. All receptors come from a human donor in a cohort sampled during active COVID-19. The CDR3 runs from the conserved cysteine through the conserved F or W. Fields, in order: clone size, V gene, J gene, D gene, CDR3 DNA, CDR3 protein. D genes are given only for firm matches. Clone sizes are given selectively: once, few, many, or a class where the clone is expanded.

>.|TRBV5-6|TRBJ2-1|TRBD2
TGTGCCAGCAGCTTGGCCGGGACTAGCGGGACCAATGAGCAGTTCTTC
CASSLAGTSGTNEQFF
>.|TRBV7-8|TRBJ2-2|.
TGTGCCACCCTCCAGGGGATTTCGAACGGGGAGCTGTTTTTT
CATLQGISNGELFF
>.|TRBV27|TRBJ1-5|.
TGTGCCAGCAGTTTGTCCCCCACAGGGAGCAATCAGCCCCAGCATTTT
CASSLSPTGSNQPQHF
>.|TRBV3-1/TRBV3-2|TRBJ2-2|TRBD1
TGTGCCAGCAGCCAAGACCCAGGGGGCAGGACCGGGGAGCTGTTTTTT
CASSQDPGGRTGELFF
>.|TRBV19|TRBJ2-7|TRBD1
TGTGCCAGTAGTAACCCGGGACAGACTTACGAGCAGTACTTC
CASSNPGQTYEQYF
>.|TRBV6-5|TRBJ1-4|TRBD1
TGTCACAGGGGCGGCAGGGAGAACGGTGAAAAACTGTTTTTT
CHRGGRENGEKLFF
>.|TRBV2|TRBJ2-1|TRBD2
TGTGCCAGCAGTCCGACTAGCGGGAGTATAAATGAGCAGTTCTTC
CASSPTSGSINEQFF
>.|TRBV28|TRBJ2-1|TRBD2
TGTGCCAGCCTAAAGCGGGAGGGACGCAATGAGCAGTTCTTC
CASLKREGRNEQFF
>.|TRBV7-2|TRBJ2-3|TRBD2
TGTGCCAGCAGCACGGGACTAGCGGGAGGGCCCCTGTTCACAGATACGCAGTATTTT
CASSTGLAGGPLFTDTQYF
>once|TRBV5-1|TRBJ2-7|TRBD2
TGCGCCAGCGGGACTAGCGGGTCGATAGGGGGATACGAGCAGTACTTC
CASGTSGSIGGYEQYF
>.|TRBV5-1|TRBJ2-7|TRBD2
TGCGCCAGCAGGAGGAGCGGGAGCGAGCAGTACTTC
CASRRSGSEQYF